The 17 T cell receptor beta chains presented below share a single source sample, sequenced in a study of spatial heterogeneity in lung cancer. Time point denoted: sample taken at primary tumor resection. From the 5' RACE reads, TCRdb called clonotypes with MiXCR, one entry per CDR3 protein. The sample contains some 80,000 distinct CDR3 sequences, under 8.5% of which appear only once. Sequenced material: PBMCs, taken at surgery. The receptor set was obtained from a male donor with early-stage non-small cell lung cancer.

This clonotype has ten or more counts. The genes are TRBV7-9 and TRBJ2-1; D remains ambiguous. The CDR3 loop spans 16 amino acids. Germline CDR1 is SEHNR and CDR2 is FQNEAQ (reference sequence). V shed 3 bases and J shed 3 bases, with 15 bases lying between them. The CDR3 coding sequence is TGTGCCAGCAGCTTGGGAAGGGCAACCAGCTACAATGAGCAGTTCTTC. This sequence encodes CASSLGRATSYNEQFF. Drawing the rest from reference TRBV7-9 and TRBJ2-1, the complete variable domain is DTGVSQNPRHKITKRGQNVTFRCDPISEHNRLYWYRQTLGQGPEFLTYFQNEAQLEKSRLLSDRFSAERPKGSFSTLEIQRTEQGDSAMYLCASSLGRATSYNEQFFGPGTRLTVL.

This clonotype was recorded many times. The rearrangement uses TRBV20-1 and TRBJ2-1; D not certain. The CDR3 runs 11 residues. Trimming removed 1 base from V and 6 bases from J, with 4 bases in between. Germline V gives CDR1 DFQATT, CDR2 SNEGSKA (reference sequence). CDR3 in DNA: TGCAGTGCTAGAGGGCCCAATGAGCAGTTCTTC. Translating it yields CSARGPNEQFF.

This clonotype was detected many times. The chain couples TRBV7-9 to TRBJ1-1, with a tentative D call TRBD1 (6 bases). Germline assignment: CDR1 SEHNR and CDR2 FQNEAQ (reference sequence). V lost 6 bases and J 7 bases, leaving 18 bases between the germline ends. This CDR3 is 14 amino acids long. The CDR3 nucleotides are TGTGCCAGCAGAGCTAAGGGGGGGAACCTTGAAGCTTTCTTT. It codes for CASRAKGGNLEAFF.

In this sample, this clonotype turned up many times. This chain's CDR3 is CASSVNSGNTIYF. DNA for the CDR3: TGTGCCAGCAGTGTAAACTCTGGAAACACCATATATTTT. The chain recombines TRBV2 with TRBJ1-3; the D is unclear. Per germline, CDR1 SNHLY and CDR2 FYNNEI. This CDR3 contains 13 residues. Trimming removed 4 bases at V and 0 bases at J, with 4 bases between. Combining the CDR3 with reference TRBV2 and TRBJ1-3 gives the whole variable domain EPEVTQTPSHQVTQMGQEVILRCVPISNHLYFYWYRQILGQKVEFLVSFYNNEISEKSEIFDDQFSVERPDGSNFTLKIRSTKLEDSAMYFCASSVNSGNTIYFGEGSWLTVV.

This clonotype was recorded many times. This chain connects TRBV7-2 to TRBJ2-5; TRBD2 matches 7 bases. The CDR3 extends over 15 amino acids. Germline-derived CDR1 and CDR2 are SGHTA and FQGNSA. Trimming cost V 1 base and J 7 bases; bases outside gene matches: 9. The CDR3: CASSLVWGGGGTQYF. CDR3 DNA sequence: TGTGCCAGCAGCTTAGTCTGGGGGGGAGGTGGGACCCAGTACTTC.

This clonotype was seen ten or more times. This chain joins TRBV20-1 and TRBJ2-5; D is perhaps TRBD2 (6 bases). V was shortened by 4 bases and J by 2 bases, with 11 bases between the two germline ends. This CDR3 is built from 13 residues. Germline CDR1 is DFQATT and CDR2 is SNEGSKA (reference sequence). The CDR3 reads CSATGTSQETQYF. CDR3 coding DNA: TGCAGTGCTACGGGGACTTCACAAGAGACCCAGTACTTC.

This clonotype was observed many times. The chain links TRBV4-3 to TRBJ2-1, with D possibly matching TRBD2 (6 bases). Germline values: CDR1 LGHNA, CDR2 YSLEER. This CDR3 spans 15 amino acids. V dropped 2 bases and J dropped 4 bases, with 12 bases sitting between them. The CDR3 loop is CASSQISGTYNEQFF. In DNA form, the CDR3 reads TGCGCCAGCAGCCAAATTAGCGGTACATACAATGAGCAGTTCTTC.

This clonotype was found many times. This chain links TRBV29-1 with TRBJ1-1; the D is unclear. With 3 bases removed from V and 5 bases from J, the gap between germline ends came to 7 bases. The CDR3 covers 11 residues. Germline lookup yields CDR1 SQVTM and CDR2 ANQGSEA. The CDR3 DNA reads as TGCAGCGTTGACTTGCCTACTGAAGCTTTCTTT. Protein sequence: CSVDLPTEAFF.

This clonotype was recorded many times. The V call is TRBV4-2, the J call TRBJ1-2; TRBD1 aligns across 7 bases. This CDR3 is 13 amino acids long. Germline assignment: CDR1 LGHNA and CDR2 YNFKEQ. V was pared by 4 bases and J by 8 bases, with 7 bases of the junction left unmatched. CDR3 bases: TGTGCCAGCAGCCCCGACAGGGAGGCGGGCTACACCTTC. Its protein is CASSPDREAGYTF.

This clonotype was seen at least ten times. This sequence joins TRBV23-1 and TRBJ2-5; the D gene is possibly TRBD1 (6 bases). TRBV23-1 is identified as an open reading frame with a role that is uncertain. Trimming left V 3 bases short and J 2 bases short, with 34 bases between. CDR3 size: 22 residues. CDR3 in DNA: TGCGCCAGCAGTCAGCCCTTATCCCCCTCCCGGGGACACCCATATCAGCAAGAGACCCAGTACTTC. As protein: CASSQPLSPSRGHPYQQETQYF.

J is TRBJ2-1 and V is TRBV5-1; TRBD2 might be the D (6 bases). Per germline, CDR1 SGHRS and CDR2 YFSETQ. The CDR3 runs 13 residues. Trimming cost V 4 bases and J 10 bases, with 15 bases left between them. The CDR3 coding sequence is TGCGCCAGCAGCCAAGGGCCGGGGAGGGAGCAGTTCTTC. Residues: CASSQGPGREQFF.

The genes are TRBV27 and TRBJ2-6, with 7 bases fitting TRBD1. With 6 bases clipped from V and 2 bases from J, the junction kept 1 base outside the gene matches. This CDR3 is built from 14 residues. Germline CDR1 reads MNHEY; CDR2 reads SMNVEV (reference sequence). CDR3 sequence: CASSRGTGANVLTF. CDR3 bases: TGTGCCAGCAGCAGGGGGACTGGGGCCAACGTCCTGACTTTC.

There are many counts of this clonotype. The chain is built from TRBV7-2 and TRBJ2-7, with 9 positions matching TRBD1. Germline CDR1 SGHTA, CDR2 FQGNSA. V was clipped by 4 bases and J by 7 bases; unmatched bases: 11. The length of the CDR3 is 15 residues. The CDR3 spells CASSSAGTGPREQYF. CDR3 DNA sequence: TGTGCCAGCAGCTCAGCCGGGACAGGGCCTCGAGAGCAGTACTTC. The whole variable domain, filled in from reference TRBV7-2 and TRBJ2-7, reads GAGVSQSPSNKVTEKGKDVELRCDPISGHTALYWYRQSLGQGLEFLIYFQGNSAPDKSGLPSDRFSAERTGGSVSTLTIQRTQQEDSAVYLCASSSAGTGPREQYFGPGTRLTVT.

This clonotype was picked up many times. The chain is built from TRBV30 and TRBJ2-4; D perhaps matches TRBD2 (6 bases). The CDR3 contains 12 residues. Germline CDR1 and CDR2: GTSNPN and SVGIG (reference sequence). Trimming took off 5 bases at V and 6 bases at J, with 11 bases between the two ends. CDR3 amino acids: CAWGTFLNIQYF. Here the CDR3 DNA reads TGTGCCTGGGGGACTTTTCTAAACATTCAGTACTTC. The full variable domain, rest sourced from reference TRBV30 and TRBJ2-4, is SQTIHQWPATLVQPVGSPLSLECTVEGTSNPNLYWYRQAAGRGLQLLFYSVGIGQISSEVPQNLSASRPQDRQFILSSKKLLLSDSGFYLCAWGTFLNIQYFGAGTRLSVL.

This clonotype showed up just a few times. As DNA, the CDR3 is TGTGCCAGCACCACTGTACCCGGGACAGGGGGCCGGGTAGATGAGCAGTTCTTC. Amino acid sequence: CASTTVPGTGGRVDEQFF. The chain links TRBV2 to TRBJ2-1, with 12 nucleotides matching TRBD1. Germline loops: CDR1 SNHLY, CDR2 FYNNEI. The V and J ends lost 7 bases and 8 bases, in that order; junction bases with no gene match: 18. The CDR3 has 18 residues.

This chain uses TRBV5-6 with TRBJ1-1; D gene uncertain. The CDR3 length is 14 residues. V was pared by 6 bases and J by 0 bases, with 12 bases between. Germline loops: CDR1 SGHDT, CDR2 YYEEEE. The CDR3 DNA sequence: TGTGCCAGCACCCGAGGAGTTATGAACACTGAAGCTTTCTTT. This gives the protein CASTRGVMNTEAFF.

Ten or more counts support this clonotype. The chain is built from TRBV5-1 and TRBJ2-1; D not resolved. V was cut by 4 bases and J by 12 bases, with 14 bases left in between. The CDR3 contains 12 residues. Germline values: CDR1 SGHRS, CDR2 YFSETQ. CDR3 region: CASSAPQVRQFF. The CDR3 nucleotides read TGCGCCAGCAGCGCTCCTCAAGTAAGGCAGTTCTTC.